The T cell receptor beta chain described here comes from a study of blood T cell repertoires in COVID-19. Per the study methods: Nucleated cell number was recorded as an estimate derived from reference gene primer amplification. This table comes from immunoSEQ multiplex PCR, and its TCRdb copy is limited to in-frame clones, with some not included. Clonal size and the V and J genes are those of that table, whereas D and trimming came from the DNA. The sample carries roughly 100,000 clones, roughly 90% recorded once. Trimming left V 5 bases short and J 0 bases short, with 10 bases between. CDR1 SGHAT and CDR2 FQNNGV come from the germline V gene. CDR3 length: 14 amino acids.

Sequenced material: peripheral blood. V usage is TRBV11-2 and J usage is TRBJ1-2; D might be TRBD1 (6 bases). The TCR comes from a human donor in a cohort sampled during active COVID-19. In DNA form, the CDR3 reads TGTGCCAGCAGCCTAGGGGGAGCTAACTATGGCTACACCTTC. Translation: CASSLGGANYGYTF.